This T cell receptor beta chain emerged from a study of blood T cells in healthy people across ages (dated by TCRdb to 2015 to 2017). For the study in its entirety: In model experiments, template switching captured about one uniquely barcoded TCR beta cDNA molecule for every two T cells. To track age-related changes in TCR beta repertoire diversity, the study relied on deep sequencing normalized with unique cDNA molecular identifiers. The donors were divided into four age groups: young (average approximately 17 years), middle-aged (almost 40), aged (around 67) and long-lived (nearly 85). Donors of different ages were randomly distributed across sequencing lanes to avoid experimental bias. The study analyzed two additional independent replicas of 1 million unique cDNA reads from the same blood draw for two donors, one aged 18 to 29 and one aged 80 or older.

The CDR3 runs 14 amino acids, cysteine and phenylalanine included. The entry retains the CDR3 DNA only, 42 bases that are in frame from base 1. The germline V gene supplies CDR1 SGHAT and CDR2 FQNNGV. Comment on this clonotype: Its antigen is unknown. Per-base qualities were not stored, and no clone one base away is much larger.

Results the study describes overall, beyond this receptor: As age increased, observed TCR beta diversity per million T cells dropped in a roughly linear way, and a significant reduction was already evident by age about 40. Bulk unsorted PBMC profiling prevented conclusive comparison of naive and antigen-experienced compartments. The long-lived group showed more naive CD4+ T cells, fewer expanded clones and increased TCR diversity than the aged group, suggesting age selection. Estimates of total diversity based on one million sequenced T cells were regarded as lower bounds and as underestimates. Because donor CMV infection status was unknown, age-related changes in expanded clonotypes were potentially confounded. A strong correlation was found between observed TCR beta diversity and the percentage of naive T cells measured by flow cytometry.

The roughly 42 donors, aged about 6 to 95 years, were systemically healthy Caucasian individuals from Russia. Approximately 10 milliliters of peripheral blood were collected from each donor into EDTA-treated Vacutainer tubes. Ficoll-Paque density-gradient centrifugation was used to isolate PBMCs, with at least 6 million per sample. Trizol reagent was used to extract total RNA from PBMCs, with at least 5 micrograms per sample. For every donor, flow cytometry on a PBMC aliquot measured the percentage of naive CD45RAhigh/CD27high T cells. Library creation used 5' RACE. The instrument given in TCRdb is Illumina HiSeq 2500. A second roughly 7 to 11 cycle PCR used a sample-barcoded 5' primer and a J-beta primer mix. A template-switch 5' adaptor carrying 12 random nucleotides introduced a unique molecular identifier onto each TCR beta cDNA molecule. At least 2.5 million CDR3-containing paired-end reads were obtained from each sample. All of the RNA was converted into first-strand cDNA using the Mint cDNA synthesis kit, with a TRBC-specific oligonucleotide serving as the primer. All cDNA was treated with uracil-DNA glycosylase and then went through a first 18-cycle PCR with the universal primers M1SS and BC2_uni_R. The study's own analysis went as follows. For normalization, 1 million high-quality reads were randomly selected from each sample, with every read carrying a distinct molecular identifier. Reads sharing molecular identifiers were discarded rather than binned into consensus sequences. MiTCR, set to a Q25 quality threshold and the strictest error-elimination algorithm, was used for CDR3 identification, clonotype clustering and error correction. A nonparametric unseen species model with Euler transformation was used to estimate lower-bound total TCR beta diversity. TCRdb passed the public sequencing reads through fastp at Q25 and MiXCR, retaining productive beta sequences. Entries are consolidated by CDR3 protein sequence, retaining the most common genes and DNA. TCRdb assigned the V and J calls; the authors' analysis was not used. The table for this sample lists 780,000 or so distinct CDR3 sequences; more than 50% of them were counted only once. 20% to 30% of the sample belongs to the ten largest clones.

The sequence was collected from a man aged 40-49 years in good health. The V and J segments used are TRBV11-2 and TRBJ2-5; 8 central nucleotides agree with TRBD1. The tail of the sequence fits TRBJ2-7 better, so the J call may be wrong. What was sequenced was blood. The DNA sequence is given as TGTGCCAGCAGCCCTCGACAGGGGACCTCCGAGCAGTACTTC. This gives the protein CASSPRQGTSEQYF.